The subject of this entry is one T cell receptor (beta chain). Its specificity is not known. The study made its TRB cDNA libraries by 5' RACE, adding UMI labels. Using the 5' RACE reads, TCRdb records one entry per CDR3 protein without DNA. The sample yields about 60,000 distinct CDR3 sequences, of which the top ten take up 0.53%. This sample is part of a study of CXCR3-negative and CXCR3-positive naive CD8 T cells. Study-wide points: Naive subsets expressed similar surface CD5; TRB CDR3 features served to infer TCR strength. Diversity ran similarly high across both naive subsets but far lower in memory CD8+ cells. Whereas memory cells differed, naive CXCR3-negative and CXCR3-positive cells shared similar TRBV-TRBJ usage. Researchers report that CXCR3-positive naive cells carry more hydrophobic TRB CDR3s than CXCR3-negative naive cells.

The CDR3 is made up of 14 amino acids. The germline gives CDR1 MDHEN, CDR2 SYDVKM. The rearrangement uses TRBV28 and TRBJ2-3; TCRdb returns TRBD1, unconfirmable since there is no DNA. The clonotype was recovered from a human donor in good health. Some clones in this sample may be carry-over from other donors' samples. Sequencing was done on a sample of naive CXCR3+ CD8+ T cells from blood. The subset here: CD45RO-CCR7+CD27+CD95- naive CD8+ T cells expressing CXCR3 (TNR3+). CDR3 in amino acids: CASSFPGDTDTQYF.